This T cell receptor beta chain was sequenced in a study of technical replicates of blood from several donors. The CDR3 runs to 11 residues. V lost 5 bases and J 8 bases, leaving 12 bases between the germline ends. The germline gives CDR1 GTSNPN, CDR2 SVGIG (reference sequence). This clone was picked up a small number of times. The protocol was immunoSEQ multiplex PCR, while the TCRdb copy is restricted to in-frame clones and leaves out a portion. This sample has about 78,000 clones, with 95% found just once. Sequenced input: T cells isolated from PBMCs. V gene TRBV30 combines with J gene TRBJ1-1; D possibly corresponds to TRBD1 (6 bases). The TCR comes from a human donor in good health. The CDR3 bases are TGTGCCTGGGGAAGGGGGACCGAAGCTTTCTTT. Protein sequence: CAWGRGTEAFF.